This T cell receptor (beta chain) was retrieved from a study of Ad26.COV2.S vaccination and SARS-CoV-2 variants. About the research overall: Donor was assigned to the Ad26.COV2.S arm of trial COV1001.

Whole-study results and caveats: Marked by substantial breadth, spike-specific CD8+ and CD4+ T cell responses were reportedly seen after vaccination. Analytic work on TCR breadth and depth might have understated the full extent of total T cell responses.

Treatment given: around 19 received Ad26.COV2.S at low or high dose, single or two shots; 5 received placebo; per-sample allocation not given. Samples came from day 63 after the first vaccine or placebo injection. An Ad26 vector expressing Wuhan-strain SARS-CoV-2 spike served as the vaccine. Of note for this clone: What it binds is not known.

The repertoire was sequenced with immunoSEQ multiplex PCR; TCRdb's copy has only in-frame clones and lacks some. The sample carries approximately 450,000 clones, more than 80% recorded once. Per the germline V gene, CDR1 is MNHEY and CDR2 is SVGAGI. The length of the CDR3 is 12 residues. The ends were cut back, 11 bases at V and 0 bases at J, with 11 bases in the middle. The chain employs TRBV6-5 and TRBJ2-7; D perhaps matches TRBD2 (5 bases). The starting material was peripheral blood, obtained in a trial of Ad26.COV2.S vaccine versus placebo. This receptor was identified in a person between 18 and 65 years old who received the Ad26.COV2.S COVID-19 vaccine or a placebo. For the CDR3, the DNA is TGTGCCGGTGCACGGGACTCCTACGAGCAGTACTTC. This codes for CAGARDSYEQYF.